This T cell receptor (beta chain) was retrieved from a study of blood T cell repertoires in COVID-19. Overall study: Some COVID-19 samples were acute and others convalescent; all came from the United States, Italy and Spain. Sources were T cells, B-cell-depleted T cells, or PBMCs; the material itself was cDNA or gDNA.

Seattle's enrolled individuals joined amid active infection and were then monitored longitudinally. In germline, CDR1 is SEHNR, CDR2 FQNEAQ (reference sequence). The CDR3 sequence is 16 residues long. V lost 5 bases, J lost 5 bases, and 21 bases lay in between. In the authors' methods: Amplification of reference gene primers was used by the study to estimate nucleated cell counts. The repertoire was sequenced with immunoSEQ multiplex PCR; TCRdb's copy has only in-frame clones and lacks some. V, J and clone size derive from that table, while D and trimming were established from the DNA sequence. The sample lists about 240,000 clones, roughly 86% occurring once.

Sequenced: peripheral blood. V usage is TRBV7-9 and J usage is TRBJ1-2, with D possibly being TRBD1 (5 bases). The clonotype originates from a woman aged 45-65 years with COVID-19, enrolled during active disease. The CDR3 DNA reads as TGTGCCAGCAGCGCCGCCCAGGGTTTCAGTGCTTATGGCTACACCTTC. Translating it yields CASSAAQGFSAYGYTF.